This T cell receptor (beta chain) was captured by sequencing in a study of blood T cell repertoires in COVID-19. Overall study: The analysed material was cDNA or gDNA that came from T cells, B-cell-depleted T cells, or PBMCs.

Germline CDR1 and CDR2: LNHDA and SQIVND (reference sequence). The CDR3 contains 10 residues. The V gene lost 5 bases and the J gene lost 5 bases, with 3 bases spanning the gap. Assay: immunoSEQ multiplex PCR; the TCRdb copy retains only in-frame clones and omits some. The sample holds roughly 280,000 clones; around 87% are singletons and the top ten take roughly 2%. The J gene is TRBJ2-5, the V gene TRBV19; D uncertain. This receptor was obtained from a woman in her forties or fifties who had recovered from COVID-19. Sequenced material: peripheral blood. CDR3 loop: CASSQETQYF. In DNA form, the CDR3 reads TGTGCCAGTAGTCAGGAGACCCAGTACTTC.